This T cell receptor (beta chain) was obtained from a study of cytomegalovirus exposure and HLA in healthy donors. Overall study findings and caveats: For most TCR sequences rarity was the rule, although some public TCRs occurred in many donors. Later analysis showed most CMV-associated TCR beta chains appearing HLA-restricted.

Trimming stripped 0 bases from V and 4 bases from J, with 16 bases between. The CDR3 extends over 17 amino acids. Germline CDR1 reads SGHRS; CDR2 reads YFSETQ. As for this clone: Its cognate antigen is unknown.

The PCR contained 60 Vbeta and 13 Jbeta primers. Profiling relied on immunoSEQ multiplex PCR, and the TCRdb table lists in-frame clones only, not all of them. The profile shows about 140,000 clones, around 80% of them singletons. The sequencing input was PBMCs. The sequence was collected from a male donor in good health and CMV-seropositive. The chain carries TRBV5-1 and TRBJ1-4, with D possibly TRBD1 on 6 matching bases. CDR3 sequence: CASSLVPRDTYNEKLFF. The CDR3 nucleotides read TGCGCCAGCAGCTTGGTCCCCCGGGACACCTATAATGAAAAACTGTTTTTT.